The 10 T cell receptor beta chains below come from one sample, sequenced in a study of breast tumors, draining lymph nodes, adjacent tissues. MiXCR, run by TCRdb on the multiplex PCR reads, gives a single entry per CDR3 protein. The sample holds fewer than 15,000 distinct CDR3 sequences, 62% seen once. The sample taken for sequencing was tumor-adjacent breast tissue. Receptors were obtained from a female donor with breast cancer. Some clones in this sample may be carry-over from other donors' samples.

In the case of this clonotype: The junction does not match germline at one end; this may be a read error. The chain is built from TRBV2 and TRBJ2-2; a possible D gene is TRBD2 (7 bases). The CDR3 spans 15 residues. In germline, CDR1 is SNHLY, CDR2 FYNNEI. The DNA of the CDR3 is TGTGCCAGCAGAGAGACAGTCGCGAACACCGGGGGGCTGCTTTTT. It translates to CASRETVANTGGLLF. The full variable domain, completed using reference TRBV2 and TRBJ2-2, is EPEVTQTPSHQVTQMGQEVILRCVPISNHLYFYWYRQILGQKVEFLVSFYNNEISEKSEIFDDQFSVERPDGSNFTLKIRSTKLEDSAMYFCASRETVANTGGLLFGEGSRLTVL.

This clonotype was counted only a few times. The V call is TRBV5-1, the J call TRBJ2-5, with TRBD2 identical over 7 bases. Germline CDR1 reads SGHRS; CDR2 reads YFSETQ. The CDR3 totals 15 residues. After removal of 4 bases from V and 3 bases from J, the junction contained 9 bases not matched to a gene. CDR3 sequence: CASSLQLGGKETQYF. CDR3 bases: TGCGCCAGCAGCCTACAGCTCGGGGGGAAAGAGACCCAGTACTTC.

This clonotype has ten or more counts. The CDR3, as DNA: TGCGCCAGCAGCAGAGACAGGGGAGGAACCTACGAGCAGTACTTC. Protein: CASSRDRGGTYEQYF. V and J are TRBV5-1 and TRBJ2-7; TRBD1 aligns across 8 bases. The CDR3 is made up of 15 amino acids. V shed 4 bases and J 2 bases; nucleotides not matched to a gene: 8. Germline lookup yields CDR1 SGHRS and CDR2 YFSETQ.

A note on this clonotype: An end of the junction does not agree with germline; a read error may underlie this. The chain joins TRBV5-1 to TRBJ2-3; 14 bases agree with TRBD2. The CDR3 covers 18 residues. Germline V CDR1 and CDR2: SGHRS, YFSETQ. CDR3 amino acids: CASSAGTSGSIRTATQYF. The CDR3 DNA sequence: TGTGCCAGCAGTGCCGGGACTAGCGGGAGCATCCGCACAGCTACGCAGTATTTT.

Note on this clonotype: The final CDR3 position lacks the conserved phenylalanine or tryptophan, pointing to a likely read error. The gene calls are TRBV5-6 and TRBJ1-1, with D uncertain. V lost 0 bases to trimming and J lost 0 bases, with 9 bases between them. CDR3 length equals 15 residues. Germline CDR1 is SGHDT and CDR2 is YYEEEE. This CDR3 reads CASSLGPSMNTEAFL. CDR3 DNA: TGTGCCAGCAGCTTGGGGCCATCCATGAACACTGAAGCTTTCCTT.

This clonotype was observed a handful of times. The genes are TRBV20-1 and TRBJ2-7, with 13 bases identical to TRBD2. This CDR3 contains 12 residues. Germline CDR1 and CDR2: DFQATT and SNEGSKA (reference sequence). The CDR3 DNA is TGCAGCACTAGCGGGGGGGCCAACGAGCAGTACTTC. Translated: CSTSGGANEQYF.

By share, this clonotype counts as medium-sized (0.01 to 0.1%). This chain uses TRBV2 with TRBJ2-2; D remains unclear. V was shortened by 5 bases and J by 5 bases, with 12 bases between the two germline ends. Germline V lookup: CDR1 SNHLY, CDR2 FYNNEI. This CDR3 comprises 14 residues. CDR3 protein: CASSRELGTGELFF. The CDR3, as DNA: TGTGCCAGCAGTCGTGAGCTTGGTACCGGGGAGCTGTTTTTT.

The chain carries TRBV2 and TRBJ1-2; D call uncertain. Germline lookup yields CDR1 SNHLY and CDR2 FYNNEI. Trimming stripped 6 bases from V and 4 bases from J, with 9 bases between. There are 12 residues in the CDR3. CDR3 sequence (DNA): TGTGCCAGCAGCCCGCGGGTCTATGGCTACACCTTC. Its translation is CASSPRVYGYTF.

This clonotype was observed many times. The chain employs TRBV30 and TRBJ1-2; D is unresolved. The CDR3 extends over 14 amino acids. Trimming pared 0 bases from V and 3 bases from J, leaving 11 bases between. The germline V gene encodes CDR1 GTSNPN and CDR2 SVGIG (reference sequence). The CDR3 DNA reads as TGTGCCTGGAGTGTGGTCCCAAGGGACTATGGCTACACCTTC. As protein: CAWSVVPRDYGYTF.

The chain uses TRBV7-2 and TRBJ1-6; tentatively, D is TRBD1 (6 bases). CDR1 and CDR2 from the germline V gene are SGHTA and FQGNSA. The CDR3 extends over 15 amino acids. Between the trimmed V and J ends, which lost 5 bases and 4 bases, there was a span of 12 bases. The CDR3 DNA is TGTGCCAGCAGCCCCCCGGGACATTATAATTCACCCCTCCACTTT. It translates to CASSPPGHYNSPLHF.